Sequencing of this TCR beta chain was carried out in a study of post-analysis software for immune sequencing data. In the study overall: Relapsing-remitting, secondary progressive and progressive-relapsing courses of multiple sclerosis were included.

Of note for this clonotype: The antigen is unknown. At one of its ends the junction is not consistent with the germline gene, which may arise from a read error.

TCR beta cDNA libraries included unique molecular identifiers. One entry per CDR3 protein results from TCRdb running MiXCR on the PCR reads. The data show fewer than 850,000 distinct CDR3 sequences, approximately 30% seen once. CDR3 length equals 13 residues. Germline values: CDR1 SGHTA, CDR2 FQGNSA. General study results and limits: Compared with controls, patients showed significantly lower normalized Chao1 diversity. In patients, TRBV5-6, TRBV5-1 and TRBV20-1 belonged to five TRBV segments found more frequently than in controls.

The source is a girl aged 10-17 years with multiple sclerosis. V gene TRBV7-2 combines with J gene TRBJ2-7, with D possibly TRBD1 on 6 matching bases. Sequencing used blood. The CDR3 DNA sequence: TGTGCCAACAGCTTACAGGGTTCTCACGAGCAGTACTTC. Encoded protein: CANSLQGSHEQYF. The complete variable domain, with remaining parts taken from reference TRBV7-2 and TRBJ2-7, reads GAGVSQSPSNKVTEKGKDVELRCDPISGHTALYWYRQSLGQGLEFLIYFQGNSAPDKSGLPSDRFSAERTGGSVSTLTIQRTQQEDSAVYLCANSLQGSHEQYFGPGTRLTVT.